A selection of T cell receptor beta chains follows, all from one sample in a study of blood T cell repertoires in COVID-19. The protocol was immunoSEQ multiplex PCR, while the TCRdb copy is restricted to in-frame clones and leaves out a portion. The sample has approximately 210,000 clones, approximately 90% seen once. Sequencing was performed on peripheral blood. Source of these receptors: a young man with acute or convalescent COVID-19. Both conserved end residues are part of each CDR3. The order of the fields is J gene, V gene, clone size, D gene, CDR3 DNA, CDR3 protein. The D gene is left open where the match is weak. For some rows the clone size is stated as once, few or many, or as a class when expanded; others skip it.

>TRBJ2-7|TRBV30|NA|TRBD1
TGTGCCTGGAAAAGCGGGACAGGGGCGGAAGAGCAGTACTTC
CAWKSGTGAEEQYF
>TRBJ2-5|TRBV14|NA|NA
TGTGCCAGCAGCACCGCGGTGAGGCCGCAAGAGACCCAGTACTTC
CASSTAVRPQETQYF
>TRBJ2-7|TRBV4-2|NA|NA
TGTGCCAGCAGCCAAGAAGCGCGGGAACGACTATACGAGCAGTACTTC
CASSQEARERLYEQYF
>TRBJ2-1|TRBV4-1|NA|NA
TGCGCCAGCAGCCAAGTAACAGAGAATGAGCAGTTCTTC
CASSQVTENEQFF
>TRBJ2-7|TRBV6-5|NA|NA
TGTGCCAGCTCACATCTCTACGAGCAGTACTTC
CASSHLYEQYF
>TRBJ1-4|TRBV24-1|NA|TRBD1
TGTGCCACCAGTGACCACAGGGGCACTAATGAAAAACTGTTTTTT
CATSDHRGTNEKLFF
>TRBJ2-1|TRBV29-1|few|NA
TGCAGCGTTGGACGGCCGGGCAATGAGCAGTTCTTC
CSVGRPGNEQFF
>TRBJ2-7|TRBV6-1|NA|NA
TGTGCCAGCAGTGAACTTGGGAGTTTCTACGAGCAGTACTTC
CASSELGSFYEQYF
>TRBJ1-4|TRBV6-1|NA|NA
TGTGCCAGCAGTGCCCCAGCGGGTAATACTAATGAAAAACTGTTTTTT
CASSAPAGNTNEKLFF
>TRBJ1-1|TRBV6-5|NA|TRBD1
TGTGCCAGCAGGGCTCCCGGGACAGGGGGTATTTTTACCTTT
CASRAPGTGGIFTF
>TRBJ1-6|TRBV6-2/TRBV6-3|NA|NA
TGTGCCAGCAGCCCACGGGTCCTCTCATTTTATAATTCACCCCTCCACTTT
CASSPRVLSFYNSPLHF
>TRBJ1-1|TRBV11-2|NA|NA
TGTGCCAGCAGCCGATCTACAGGGAACACTGAAGCTTTCTTT
CASSRSTGNTEAFF
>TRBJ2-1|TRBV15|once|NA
TGTGCCACCAGCAGAGGAAGCCTAAATGAGCAGTTCTTC
CATSRGSLNEQFF
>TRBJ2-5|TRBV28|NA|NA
TGTGCCAGCAGTTATGGGCTAGCAAAGGAGACCCAGTACTTC
CASSYGLAKETQYF
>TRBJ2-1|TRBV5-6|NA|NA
TGTGCCAGCATCAACGGGGTCTACAATGAGCAGTTCTTC
CASINGVYNEQFF